Following are 5 T cell receptor beta chains from one sample sequenced in a study of T cells in Graves' hyperthyroidism and ophthalmopathy. RNA transcripts provided the source from which TCR beta CDR3 regions were amplified. A first-round RT-PCR of the TCR CDR3 used the HTBI primer set. TCRdb re-called the multiplex PCR reads with MiXCR, one entry per CDR3 protein. Of fewer than 600,000 distinct CDR3 sequences listed, 14% are singletons. The specimen was blood. These receptors all stem from a woman in her thirties or forties with Graves' hyperthyroidism.

The table lists this clonotype with many counts. The V call is TRBV2, the J call TRBJ2-1; D could derive from TRBD1 or TRBD2 (6 bases each). Germline V gene data show CDR1 as SNHLY and CDR2 as FYNNEI. This CDR3 spans 15 amino acids. The ends were cut back, 3 bases at V and 7 bases at J, with 16 bases in the middle. The CDR3 sequence: CASSDGGAGRNEQFF. The CDR3 nucleotides read TGTGCCAGCAGTGACGGGGGCGCGGGGAGGAATGAGCAGTTCTTC.

This clonotype was observed many times. The rearrangement uses TRBV20-1 and TRBJ1-5, with D unresolved. Looked up from germline, CDR1 is DFQATT and CDR2 is SNEGSKA (reference sequence). The CDR3 extends over 17 amino acids. Trimming pared 0 bases from V and 0 bases from J, leaving 15 bases between. The CDR3 nucleotides read TGCAGTGCTAGAGATCCCGCGCGGGCTAATAGCAATCAGCCCCAGCATTTT. Translating it yields CSARDPARANSNQPQHF.

V is TRBV20-1 and J is TRBJ2-1; perhaps TRBD2 as D (5 bases). Germline V gene lookup returns CDR1 DFQATT and CDR2 SNEGSKA (reference sequence). Trimming shortened V by 1 base and J by 1 base, and 14 bases separated the two germline ends. CDR3 length: 16 residues. The CDR3 reads CSARGVTSLSYNEQFF. CDR3 coding DNA: TGCAGTGCTAGAGGGGTAACTAGTTTATCCTACAATGAGCAGTTCTTC.

This clonotype was found once. The chain has TRBV2 and TRBJ2-7, with 14 bases lining up with TRBD2. V shed 7 bases and J 6 bases; nucleotides not matched to a gene: 8. The CDR3 runs to 15 residues. CDR1 SNHLY and CDR2 FYNNEI come from the germline V gene. CDR3 loop: CASTSYGLAGGEQYF. The CDR3 DNA reads as TGTGCCAGCACCTCCTATGGACTAGCGGGAGGCGAGCAGTACTTC.

This clonotype was picked up many times. The chain joins TRBV6-1 to TRBJ1-1, with 11 bases aligning to TRBD1. Unmatched junction bases numbered 0, after V lost 3 bases and J lost 6 bases. This CDR3 comprises 13 residues. CDR1 and CDR2 (germline): MNHNS, SASEGT. The CDR3 reads CASSEDRGPEAFF. In DNA form, the CDR3 reads TGTGCCAGCAGTGAGGACAGGGGGCCTGAAGCTTTCTTT.